The 18 T cell receptor beta chains in this list originate from one sample, sequenced in a study of cytomegalovirus exposure and HLA in healthy donors. The PCR had 60 Vbeta and 13 Jbeta primers. The method was immunoSEQ multiplex PCR; TCRdb's version includes in-frame clones alone and lacks a portion of them. Of some 170,000 clones in the sample, roughly 85% were seen once. The specimen sequenced was PBMCs. These receptors were obtained from a man younger than 35 in good health and CMV-seropositive.

V and J are TRBV29-1 and TRBJ1-5; the match to TRBD1 covers 7 bases. CDR1 SQVTM and CDR2 ANQGSEA come from the germline V gene. With V trimmed by 5 bases and J by 0 bases, 4 bases remained unmatched. The CDR3 sequence is 14 residues long. This CDR3 reads CSVSGTDSNQPQHF. CDR3 nucleotides: TGCAGCGTTTCCGGGACAGATAGCAATCAGCCCCAGCATTTT.

The chain joins TRBV5-1 to TRBJ2-7; D gene uncertain. V shed 4 bases and J shed 4 bases, with 12 bases lying between them. There are 13 residues in the CDR3. In germline, CDR1 is SGHRS, CDR2 YFSETQ. In nucleotides, the CDR3 is TGCGCCAGCAGCCCGGAGCCCGATTACGAGCAGTACTTC. Amino acid sequence: CASSPEPDYEQYF.

The V and J genes are TRBV29-1 and TRBJ1-2; D possibly corresponds to TRBD1 (5 bases). V was clipped by 5 bases and J by 2 bases, with 12 bases between them. CDR1 and CDR2 from the germline V gene are SQVTM and ANQGSEA. The CDR3 loop spans 13 amino acids. This chain's CDR3 is CSVLGLQNYGYTF. The CDR3 bases are TGCAGCGTTCTGGGACTTCAGAACTATGGCTACACCTTC.

The chain joins TRBV7-2 to TRBJ2-5; D perhaps matches TRBD2 (6 bases). Germline CDR1 reads SGHTA; CDR2 reads FQGNSA. V was pared by 1 base and J by 5 bases, with 17 bases between. There are 16 residues in the CDR3. CDR3 amino acids: CASSLGLSPGRETQYF. The DNA for the CDR3 is TGTGCCAGCAGCTTAGGCTTGTCTCCAGGGAGGGAGACCCAGTACTTC.

The genes are TRBV28 and TRBJ1-1, with 11 bases lining up with TRBD1. The CDR3 is 15 amino acids. V was clipped by 10 bases and J by 6 bases; unmatched bases: 13. Germline V gives CDR1 MDHEN, CDR2 SYDVKM. In DNA form, the CDR3 reads TGTGCCATCAGGGGATCCGGACAGGGGGCGGCTGAAGCTTTCTTT. The encoded protein is CAIRGSGQGAAEAFF. Full variable domain (missing parts from reference TRBV28 and TRBJ1-1): DVKVTQSSRYLVKRTGEKVFLECVQDMDHENMFWYRQDPGLGLRLIYFSYDVKMKEKGDIPEGYSVSREKKERFSLILESASTNQTSMYLCAIRGSGQGAAEAFFGQGTRLTVV.

The V gene is TRBV5-4, the J gene TRBJ2-3, with D perhaps matching TRBD2 (6 bases). The CDR3 is 16 residues long. Germline CDR1 and CDR2: SGHNT and YYREEE (reference sequence). Trimming stripped 6 bases from V and 0 bases from J, with 17 bases between. CDR3 nucleotides: TGTGCCAGCACCGCCCCATTGGGGGGAAGCACAGATACGCAGTATTTT. Protein: CASTAPLGGSTDTQYF.

The chain uses TRBV27 and TRBJ2-1; D unresolved. The germline V gene encodes CDR1 MNHEY and CDR2 SMNVEV (reference sequence). V was cut by 5 bases and J by 0 bases, with 8 bases left in between. This CDR3 spans 14 amino acids. As DNA, the CDR3 is TGTGCCAGCAGTCAGCGTAGCTCCTACAATGAGCAGTTCTTC. Residues: CASSQRSSYNEQFF.

The chain combines TRBV5-1 with TRBJ1-2; TRBD1 might be the D (6 bases). This CDR3 has 13 amino acids. Germline loops: CDR1 SGHRS, CDR2 YFSETQ. Trimming took off 2 bases at V and 6 bases at J, with 11 bases between the two ends. CDR3 coding DNA: TGCGCCAGCAGCTTACAGGGCCAAGATGGCTACACCTTC. As protein: CASSLQGQDGYTF.

Concerning this clone itself: The conserved closing phenylalanine or tryptophan is absent in this CDR3, likely reflecting a read error. This chain links TRBV15 with TRBJ1-6, with 8 bases matching TRBD1. CDR1 and CDR2 from the germline V gene are LNHNV and YYDKDF (reference sequence). The CDR3 spans 13 residues. V lost 6 bases, J lost 10 bases, and 5 bases stayed unmatched. CDR3 in DNA: TGTGCCACCAGAAGGACAGGGAACTCACCCCTCCACCTT. Translation: CATRRTGNSPLHL.

J is TRBJ1-6 and V is TRBV28, with D possibly TRBD1 on 6 matching bases. The germline gives CDR1 MDHEN, CDR2 SYDVKM. V was trimmed by 6 bases and J by 7 bases, leaving 19 bases between them. This CDR3 is 16 amino acids long. CDR3 sequence (DNA): TGTGCCAGCAGAGAAGAGGACAGTATCTACAATTCACCCCTCCACTTT. This translates into CASREEDSIYNSPLHF.

The chain employs TRBV13 and TRBJ2-7; 8 bases match TRBD1. The CDR3 is 15 amino acids. Germline values: CDR1 PRHDT, CDR2 FYEKMQ (reference sequence). V lost 3 bases to trimming and J lost 0 bases; unmatched junction nucleotides: 4. The CDR3 DNA follows: TGTGCCAGCAGCTTGGGACAGGTCCGCTCCTACGAGCAGTACTTC. Amino acids: CASSLGQVRSYEQYF.

The chain couples TRBV7-8 to TRBJ2-1, with TRBD2 matching over 10 bases. The CDR3 is 21 residues long. Germline V gives CDR1 SGHVS, CDR2 FQNEAQ. V was pared by 1 base and J by 6 bases, with 21 bases of the junction left unmatched. In DNA form, the CDR3 reads TGTGCCAGCAGCTTAGTCGAGACAGGAGTACTAGCGGGACGGGAGGGCAATGAGCAGTTCTTC. The encoded protein is CASSLVETGVLAGREGNEQFF.

A single count supports this clone. This chain connects TRBV28 to TRBJ2-5; 9 nucleotides align to TRBD1. The length of the CDR3 is 15 residues. Germline loops: CDR1 MDHEN, CDR2 SYDVKM. V was clipped by 6 bases and J by 2 bases; unmatched bases: 7. In DNA, the CDR3 is TGTGCCAGCAGAGCCGGGACAGGGAAACAAGAGACCCAGTACTTC. Amino acid sequence: CASRAGTGKQETQYF.

The chain carries TRBV7-9 and TRBJ2-1; 9 bases are shared with TRBD1. Germline-derived CDR1 and CDR2 are SEHNR and FQNEAQ (reference sequence). V was pared by 4 bases and J by 3 bases, with 4 bases of the junction left unmatched. The length of the CDR3 is 15 residues. The CDR3 DNA reads TGTGCCAGCAGCTCACCGGGACAGGGCTACAATGAGCAGTTCTTC. Translated: CASSSPGQGYNEQFF.

The chain combines TRBV27 with TRBJ1-1; a weak D match, TRBD1 (6 bases). CDR1 and CDR2 (germline): MNHEY, SMNVEV (reference sequence). Trimming cost V 4 bases and J 1 base, with 10 bases left between them. The CDR3 consists of 14 residues. The CDR3 region has the DNA TGTGCCAGCAGTTCGGGACAATCGAACACTGAAGCTTTCTTT. It yields the protein CASSSGQSNTEAFF.

A remark on this clone: No conserved phenylalanine or tryptophan is present at the end of the CDR3, so a read error is the likely explanation. Other DNA sequences in this specimen translate into the identical CDR3. The CDR3 sequence: CASSPLGWESYNSPLHL. As DNA, the CDR3 is TGTGCCAGCAGCCCCTTAGGCTGGGAGTCCTATAATTCACCCCTCCACCTT. V gene TRBV7-8 combines with J gene TRBJ1-6; D remains unclear. The V end was cut by 5 bases, the J end by 1 base, with 15 bases between. The CDR3 is made up of 17 amino acids. Looked up from germline, CDR1 is SGHVS and CDR2 is FQNEAQ.

V gene TRBV10-1 combines with J gene TRBJ2-5; 7 bases are a match to TRBD1. Near its end, the DNA agrees better with TRBJ2-7, so the J call may be wrong. The CDR3 sequence is 13 residues long. CDR1 and CDR2 (germline): WNHNN, SYGVQD (reference sequence). The CDR3 here is CASSEDRVAEQYF. CDR3 nucleotides: TGCGCCAGCAGTGAGGACAGGGTAGCCGAGCAGTACTTC.

The J gene is TRBJ1-3, the V gene TRBV30, with 7 bases matching TRBD1. This CDR3 spans 13 amino acids. Germline V gene lookup returns CDR1 GTSNPN and CDR2 SVGIG (reference sequence). Trimming at V came to 0 bases and at J to 11 bases, leaving 7 bases not matched to a gene. The CDR3 sequence: CAWSVGGKEPIYF. The CDR3 bases are TGTGCCTGGAGTGTAGGGGGCAAAGAACCCATATATTTT.